This T cell receptor (beta chain) was sequenced during a study of blood T cell repertoires in COVID-19. CDR3 length: 13 amino acids. From germline, CDR1 is SGHRS and CDR2 YFSETQ. V was pared by 0 bases and J by 6 bases, with 9 bases between. TCRdb's copy holds only in-frame clones and misses some; the assay was immunoSEQ multiplex PCR. The table has around 440,000 clones, approximately 88% seen once; the top ten hold around 13%. The origin of this receptor is a woman between 45 and 60 years old with COVID-19, enrolled during active disease. The chain is built from TRBV5-1 and TRBJ1-2, with D perhaps TRBD1 (6 bases). Sequenced material: peripheral blood. The CDR3 region is CASSLGQGHGYTF. CDR3 DNA sequence: TGCGCCAGCAGCTTGGGGCAGGGGCATGGCTACACCTTC.